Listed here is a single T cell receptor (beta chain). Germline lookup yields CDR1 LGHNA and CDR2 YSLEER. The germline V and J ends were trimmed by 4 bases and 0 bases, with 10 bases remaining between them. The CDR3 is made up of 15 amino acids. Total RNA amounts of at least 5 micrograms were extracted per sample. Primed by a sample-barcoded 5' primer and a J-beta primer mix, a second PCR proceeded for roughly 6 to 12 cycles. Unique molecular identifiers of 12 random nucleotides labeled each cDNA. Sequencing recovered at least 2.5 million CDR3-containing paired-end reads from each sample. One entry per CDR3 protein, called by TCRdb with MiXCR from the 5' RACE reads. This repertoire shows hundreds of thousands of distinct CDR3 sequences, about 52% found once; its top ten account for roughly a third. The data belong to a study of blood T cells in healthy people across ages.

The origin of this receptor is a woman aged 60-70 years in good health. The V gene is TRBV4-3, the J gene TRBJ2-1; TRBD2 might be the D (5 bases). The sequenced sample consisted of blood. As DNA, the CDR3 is TGCGCCAGCAGCCGCGTAGCGAGCTCCTACAATGAGCAGTTCTTC. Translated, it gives CASSRVASSYNEQFF.